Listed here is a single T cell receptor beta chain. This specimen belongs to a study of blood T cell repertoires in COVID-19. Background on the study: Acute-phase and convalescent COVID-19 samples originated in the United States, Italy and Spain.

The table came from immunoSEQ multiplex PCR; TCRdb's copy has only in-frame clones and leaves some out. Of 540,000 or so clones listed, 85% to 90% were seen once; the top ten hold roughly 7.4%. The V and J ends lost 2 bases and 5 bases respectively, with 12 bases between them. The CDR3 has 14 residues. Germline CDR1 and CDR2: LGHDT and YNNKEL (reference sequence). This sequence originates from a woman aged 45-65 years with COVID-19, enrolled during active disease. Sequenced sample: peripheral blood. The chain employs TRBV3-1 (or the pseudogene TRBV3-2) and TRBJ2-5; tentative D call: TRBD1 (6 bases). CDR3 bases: TGTGCCAGCAGCCAACCAACAGGGTCGGAGACCCAGTACTTC. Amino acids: CASSQPTGSETQYF.